The clone carrying this TCR beta chain was counted a few times. In the original processing: Estimation of nucleated cell counts was performed using reference gene primer amplification. Here immunoSEQ multiplex PCR was the method, and the copy in TCRdb shows in-frame clones only, minus some. From that table come the V and J calls and clone size; the DNA was used to work out D and trimming. The data contain a few hundred thousand clones, roughly nine tenths of them singletons. This specimen comes from a study of blood T cell repertoires in COVID-19. Study as a whole: Sample material is recorded as cDNA or gDNA derived from T cells, B-cell-depleted T cells, or PBMCs.

The ends were cut back, 5 bases at V and 6 bases at J, with 13 bases in the middle. The CDR3 runs 13 residues. Sequencing used PBMCs or T cells enriched from blood (not recorded which). The chain uses TRBV12-3 or TRBV12-4 and TRBJ1-1, with a weak D call TRBD1 (5 bases). The receptor was derived from a woman in her forties or fifties in a cohort exposed to, infected with or recovered from COVID-19 (not recorded which). The CDR3 spells CASSTGTISEAFF. DNA of the CDR3: TGTGCCAGCAGTACCGGGACTATATCTGAAGCTTTCTTT.